This passage covers 5 T cell receptor beta chains from one sample sequenced in a study of response to subunit inactivated influenza vaccine. TCRdb reanalysed the RT-PCR reads using MiXCR and keeps one entry per CDR3 protein. The sample holds some 480,000 distinct CDR3 sequences, about 10% seen once. This material consisted of PBMCs from blood, taken 45 days after vaccination. These receptors were obtained from a man in his forties or fifties who received an inactivated influenza vaccine.

This clonotype was seen more than once but under ten times. The chain joins TRBV11-2 to TRBJ2-2; unclear D gene. V lost 0 bases, J lost 4 bases, and 15 bases lay in between. Germline CDR1 and CDR2: SGHAT and FQNNGV. CDR3 length: 17 amino acids. The CDR3 region has the DNA TGTGCCAGCAGCTTAGAGATTATTCGGCGGATCACCGGGGAGCTGTTTTTT. Its translation: CASSLEIIRRITGELFF.

This clonotype was observed at least ten times. The chain employs TRBV5-1 and TRBJ1-2; no clear D gene. Trimming cost V 3 bases and J 4 bases, with 10 bases left between them. The CDR3 consists of 13 residues. Germline values: CDR1 SGHRS, CDR2 YFSETQ. Written as DNA, the CDR3 is TGCGCCAGCAGCTCCCCGGGAAGCTATGGCTACACCTTC. Translating gives CASSSPGSYGYTF.

The table lists this clonotype with a few counts. The genes are TRBV7-9 and TRBJ2-5; no reliable D call. This CDR3 comprises 16 residues. CDR1 and CDR2 from the germline V gene are SEHNR and FQNEAQ (reference sequence). Trimming took 5 bases from V and 4 from J, leaving 20 bases between them. CDR3 region: CASSPSTGVRGETQYF. The CDR3, as DNA: TGTGCCAGCAGCCCAAGCACTGGGGTGAGAGGAGAGACCCAGTACTTC.

This clonotype appeared a few times. The V gene is TRBV6-2 or TRBV6-3, the J gene TRBJ2-5; 9 nucleotides agree with TRBD1. Germline CDR1 is MNHEY and CDR2 is SVGEGT. The CDR3 is 15 amino acids. V was pared by 5 bases and J by 2 bases, with 6 bases of the junction left unmatched. The CDR3 DNA is TGTGCCAGCAGTAAACGGACAGGGGTACAAGAGACCCAGTACTTC. Translation: CASSKRTGVQETQYF.

This clonotype was counted at least ten times. The V call is TRBV6-5, the J call TRBJ2-4; D not certain. The V gene lost 2 bases and the J gene lost 0 bases, with 11 bases spanning the gap. This CDR3 has 16 residues. Germline lookup yields CDR1 MNHEY and CDR2 SVGAGI. The CDR3 region has the DNA TGTGCCAGCAGTTACACTACAATGAGAGCCAAAAACATTCAGTACTTC. The encoded protein is CASSYTTMRAKNIQYF.